A single sample is the source of the 2 T cell receptor beta chains below, sequenced in a study of blood T cell repertoires in COVID-19. Method: immunoSEQ multiplex PCR; TCRdb's copy keeps in-frame clones and lacks some. The sample comprises over 100,000 clones, around nine tenths of which are singletons, and 4.5% to 5.5% rests with the top ten. The sample taken for sequencing was peripheral blood. The receptors were gathered from a human donor in a cohort sampled during active COVID-19.

The rearrangement joins TRBV10-2 to TRBJ1-2; 7 bases fit TRBD1. Per germline, CDR1 WSHSY and CDR2 SAAADI. V shed 6 bases, J shed 3 bases, and the junction held 4 bases outside the gene matches. This CDR3 has 13 residues. CDR3 in amino acids: CASRDRTDYGYTF. The CDR3 nucleotides are TGCGCCAGCAGGGACAGGACCGACTATGGCTACACCTTC.

V usage is TRBV12-5 and J usage is TRBJ2-5; 9 bases are shared with TRBD1. The V gene's germline CDR1 is LGHNT and CDR2 FRNRAP. The trim removed 6 bases at V and 4 bases at J, leaving 9 bases unmatched. The CDR3 is made up of 15 amino acids. The CDR3, as DNA: TGTGCTAGTGGCTCCGGGACAGGGTTCGGAGAGACCCAGTACTTC. Protein sequence: CASGSGTGFGETQYF.